The clone carrying this T cell receptor (beta chain) was seen a handful of times. No antigen is known for it. These data are taken from a study of esophageal squamous cell carcinoma under preoperative chemotherapy. Study-wide context: TCR repertoires were profiled from both peripheral blood T cells and tumor-infiltrating lymphocytes. Study-level points and caveats: Peripheral T cells showed a significant TCR diversity increase after chemotherapy, unlike tumor-infiltrating lymphocytes.

The CDR3 loop spans 12 amino acids. The ends were cut back, 8 bases at V and 4 bases at J, with 11 bases in the middle. Per germline, CDR1 MNHEY and CDR2 SMNVEV (reference sequence). Indicated time point: after preoperative PTX-NDP chemotherapy. TCRdb used MiXCR to reprocess the PCR reads, holding one entry per CDR3 protein. The sample includes over 25,000 distinct CDR3 sequences, around 49% of them seen just once. The source of this sequence is a human donor with esophageal squamous cell carcinoma. The donor label of this sample is uncertain. The chain joins TRBV27 to TRBJ1-2, with D perhaps TRBD1 (6 bases). The sample here was taken from a patient given preoperative chemotherapy. The CDR3 coding sequence is TGTGCCAGCCTGGACAGCCTCTATGGCTACACCTTC. It is translated as CASLDSLYGYTF.